This TCR beta chain was documented in a study of T cell repertoires in cytomegalovirus infection. Study in general: HLA-B-restricted CMV epitopes that are well studied, plus recently identified HLA-C-restricted ones, were used by the study. Public TCR beta signatures indicated both CMV infection and matching HLA type. Study conclusions and caveats: Totalled public TCR beta family frequency picked out people who carried CMV plus the relevant HLA. The study found HLA-C-restricted CMV-specific TCR beta clonotypes dominating the ex vivo response.

TCRdb re-called the reads with MiXCR, one entry per CDR3 protein. The data show hundreds of thousands of distinct CDR3 sequences, with 30% to 35% seen just once and roughly 12% held by the top ten. The CDR3 extends over 14 amino acids. V shed 5 bases and J shed 4 bases, with 14 bases lying between them. CDR1 is SGHVS, CDR2 FNYEAQ, per germline. This clonotype appeared a few times. The antigen is undetermined. This clonotype was sampled from a human donor in good health (CMV status not recorded). Some clones in this sample may be carry-over from other donors' samples. Sequences were derived from cultured CD8+ T cells from PBMCs, sampled from culture after CMV antigen stimulation. The chain employs TRBV7-6 and TRBJ1-2, with a possible D match to TRBD1 (5 bases). The CDR3: CASSPRQSIYGYTF. CDR3 DNA sequence: TGTGCCAGCAGCCCGCGACAGTCGATCTATGGCTACACCTTC.